These 21 T cell receptor beta chains came from one sample sequenced in a study of blood T cell repertoires in COVID-19. Assay used: immunoSEQ multiplex PCR; TCRdb lists only in-frame clones, some missing. The sample yields some 150,000 clones, around 83% seen once. Sequencing was carried out using peripheral blood. These receptor sequences come from a woman older than 75 with acute or convalescent COVID-19.

This chain links TRBV2 with TRBJ2-7, with 9 bases aligning to TRBD1. This CDR3 comprises 14 residues. With V trimmed by 6 bases and J by 6 bases, 9 bases remained unmatched. CDR1 SNHLY and CDR2 FYNNEI come from the germline V gene. CDR3 amino acids: CASRSGQGTFEQYF. Here the CDR3 DNA reads TGTGCCAGCAGATCGGGACAGGGCACGTTCGAGCAGTACTTC.

The J gene is TRBJ1-2, the V gene TRBV20-1; a possible D gene is TRBD1 (5 bases). This CDR3 spans 10 amino acids. CDR1 is DFQATT and CDR2 is SNEGSKA in the germline V gene (reference sequence). The CDR3 here is CRGGDDGYTF. The CDR3 DNA reads TGCAGGGGGGGAGATGATGGCTACACCTTC.

The chain couples TRBV2 to TRBJ1-4; 11 nucleotides match TRBD1. The V and J ends lost 4 bases and 11 bases, in that order; junction bases with no gene match: 6. Germline V gene data show CDR1 as SNHLY and CDR2 as FYNNEI. This CDR3 has 14 amino acids. The CDR3 bases are TGTGCCAGCAGTGCTGGACAGGGGGCGAAGAAACTGTTTTTT. This gives the protein CASSAGQGAKKLFF.

CDR3 amino acids: CASSTTLRETQYF. The CDR3 nucleotides read TGTGCCAGTAGTACGACCCTGAGGGAGACCCAGTACTTC. The chain employs TRBV19 and TRBJ2-5; D is undetermined. The V end was cut by 4 bases, the J end by 5 bases, with 11 bases between. Germline assignment: CDR1 LNHDA and CDR2 SQIVND (reference sequence). This CDR3 has 13 residues.

In its sample, this clone was seen a few times. This chain connects TRBV4-1 to TRBJ1-1, with D perhaps TRBD1 (5 bases). V was pared by 4 bases and J by 1 base, with 19 bases between. Looked up from germline, CDR1 is MGHRA and CDR2 is YSYEKL. CDR3 length: 17 amino acids. As DNA, the CDR3 is TGCGCCAGCAGCCCAACACGCCTGGTTACAGGGAACACTGAAGCTTTCTTT. It translates to CASSPTRLVTGNTEAFF.

The CDR3, as DNA: TGTGCCAGCTCACCACTAGCGGGGGGACTCACAGATACGCAGTATTTT. It is translated as CASSPLAGGLTDTQYF. V is TRBV18 and J is TRBJ2-3; 10 nucleotides align to TRBD2. Germline values: CDR1 KGHSH, CDR2 LQKENI. V dropped 1 base and J dropped 2; count of bases not matched to a gene: 3. The CDR3 runs 16 residues.

The chain has TRBV15 and TRBJ1-1; the match to TRBD1 covers 8 bases. This CDR3 contains 15 residues. Germline lookup yields CDR1 LNHNV and CDR2 YYDKDF (reference sequence). J gave up 0 bases and V 3 bases, and 3 bases lay outside the gene matches. CDR3 amino acids: CATSRAGGLNTEAFF. CDR3 DNA: TGTGCCACCAGCAGGGCAGGGGGCTTGAACACTGAAGCTTTCTTT.

This rearrangement joins TRBV4-1 to TRBJ1-2; TRBD1 matches 7 bases. V shed 4 bases, J shed 2 bases, and the junction held 13 bases outside the gene matches. In germline, CDR1 is MGHRA, CDR2 YSYEKL. The CDR3 is 17 amino acids. CDR3 nucleotides: TGCGCCAGCAGCCGAGCTGGGACCTCAGGGGGAAACTATGGCTACACCTTC. It translates to CASSRAGTSGGNYGYTF.

The gene calls are TRBV7-2 and TRBJ2-6, with unresolved D. Trimming shortened V by 3 bases and J by 0 bases, and 6 bases separated the two germline ends. The CDR3 extends over 15 amino acids. CDR1 SGHTA and CDR2 FQGNSA come from the germline V gene. The CDR3 here is CASSFVSSGANVLTF. As DNA, the CDR3 is TGTGCCAGCAGCTTCGTCAGCTCTGGGGCCAACGTCCTGACTTTC.

This clone was seen a few times. As DNA, the CDR3 is TGTGCCAGCAGTTACACGGACCAGGGTTCACCCCTCCACTTT. Protein sequence: CASSYTDQGSPLHF. This chain links TRBV6-2 or TRBV6-3 with TRBJ1-6; possible D gene TRBD1, 5 bases. The CDR3 covers 14 residues. Germline assignment: CDR1 MNHEY and CDR2 SVGEGT. Deletions cut 2 bases from V and 9 bases from J, with 11 bases between.

The chain joins TRBV7-9 to TRBJ1-1; 8 bases agree with TRBD1. The V gene end was trimmed by 4 bases and the J gene end by 2 bases; junction bases not matched to a gene: 6. The CDR3 sequence is 15 residues long. The germline V gene encodes CDR1 SEHNR and CDR2 FQNEAQ (reference sequence). CDR3 in DNA: TGTGCCAGCAGCTATCCTGACAGGGGAAACACTGAAGCTTTCTTT. This translates into CASSYPDRGNTEAFF.

This clone was found a few times. The V and J genes are TRBV10-3 and TRBJ2-1; perhaps TRBD1 as D (6 bases). CDR3 length: 17 amino acids. Germline loops: CDR1 ENHRY, CDR2 SYGVKD. V lost 0 bases, J lost 2 bases, and 14 bases lay in between. The CDR3 nucleotides are TGTGCCATCAGTGAGTCATGGGGTAGGGGGACCTACAATGAGCAGTTCTTC. Translation: CAISESWGRGTYNEQFF.

The V gene is TRBV18, the J gene TRBJ1-3; no reliable D call. V lost 4 bases, J lost 3 bases, and 19 bases lay in between. Per germline, CDR1 KGHSH and CDR2 LQKENI. The CDR3 loop spans 17 amino acids. This chain's CDR3 is CASSLQSTEVGGNTIYF. In DNA, the CDR3 is TGTGCCAGCTCACTACAATCTACAGAAGTTGGTGGAAACACCATATATTTT.

V is TRBV11-3 and J is TRBJ1-1, with TRBD1 identical over 8 bases. Per the germline V gene, CDR1 is SGHNT and CDR2 is YENEEA. With V trimmed by 4 bases and J by 2 bases, 6 bases remained unmatched. There are 15 residues in the CDR3. The CDR3 sequence is CASSSRQGSNTEAFF. The DNA for the CDR3 is TGTGCCAGCAGCTCTAGACAGGGGTCTAACACTGAAGCTTTCTTT.

This chain links TRBV5-1 with TRBJ2-3; 8 positions match TRBD2. This CDR3 has 16 amino acids. J lost 4 bases, V lost 4 bases, and 11 bases had no gene match. Germline assignment: CDR1 SGHRS and CDR2 YFSETQ. The chain's CDR3 is CASSPLAGGPSDTQYF. CDR3 nucleotide sequence: TGCGCCAGCAGCCCCTTGGCGGGGGGCCCATCAGATACGCAGTATTTT.

The gene calls are TRBV7-9 and TRBJ1-2; tentative D call: TRBD1 (5 bases). Germline-derived CDR1 and CDR2 are SEHNR and FQNEAQ (reference sequence). The CDR3 spans 16 residues. V dropped 1 base and J dropped 0 bases, with 12 bases sitting between them. This CDR3 is CASSLDGGTPNYGYTF. As DNA, the CDR3 is TGTGCCAGCAGCTTAGACGGGGGAACTCCTAACTATGGCTACACCTTC.

J is TRBJ2-3 and V is TRBV5-1, with TRBD2 identical over 13 bases. Losses at the gene ends were 4 bases for V and 2 bases for J; bases not matched to a gene: 4. The germline V gene has CDR1 SGHRS and CDR2 YFSETQ. The CDR3 has 16 residues. CDR3 sequence (DNA): TGCGCCAGCAGCCCGGGGACTAGCGGGGCCACAGATACGCAGTATTTT. This translates into CASSPGTSGATDTQYF.

The V gene is TRBV29-1, the J gene TRBJ1-2; D perhaps matches TRBD1 (6 bases). The V gene lost 7 bases and the J gene lost 0 bases, with 12 bases spanning the gap. The CDR3 extends over 13 amino acids. CDR1 SQVTM and CDR2 ANQGSEA come from the germline V gene. The CDR3 region is CSAADSPNYGYTF. DNA for the CDR3: TGCAGCGCCGCGGACAGTCCTAACTATGGCTACACCTTC.

The rearrangement joins TRBV11-3 to TRBJ1-1; 11 bases map to TRBD1. The V gene's germline CDR1 is SGHNT and CDR2 YENEEA. There are 14 residues in the CDR3. J was trimmed by 10 bases and V by 5 bases; bases with no gene match: 9. CDR3 protein: CASSKRTGGGRAFF. CDR3 nucleotides: TGTGCCAGCAGCAAGAGGACAGGGGGCGGGAGAGCTTTCTTT.

The V gene is TRBV5-4, the J gene TRBJ2-5; 7 bases are shared with TRBD1. With 1 base clipped from V and 5 bases from J, the junction kept 2 bases outside the gene matches. This CDR3 is built from 13 residues. Germline-derived CDR1 and CDR2 are SGHNT and YYREEE (reference sequence). CDR3 region: CASSLTGEETQYF. The CDR3 DNA sequence: TGTGCCAGCAGCTTGACAGGGGAGGAGACCCAGTACTTC.

The chain couples TRBV7-3 to TRBJ2-2, with TRBD1 matching over 8 bases. The CDR3 has 14 residues. V trimming: 5 bases; J trimming: 6 bases; junction bases outside the gene matches: 5. The germline CDR1 and CDR2 sequences are SGHTA and FQGTGA. CDR3 amino acids: CASSADRGSGELFF. The DNA of the CDR3 is TGTGCCAGCAGCGCAGACAGGGGCTCCGGGGAGCTGTTTTTT.